The sequence of this T cell receptor beta chain was determined in a study of blood T cells in healthy people across ages. Study-wide context: Through template switching, about one barcoded beta molecule was captured per two T cells, as measured in model experiments.

The people who gave samples were healthy Caucasians from Russia, aged roughly 6 to 90. Total RNA was extracted at no less than 6 micrograms per sample. In germline, CDR1 is SGHVS, CDR2 FNYEAQ. The CDR3 has 14 residues. V gave up 1 base and J gave up 3 bases, with 9 bases separating them. Sample-barcoded 5' priming and a J-beta primer mix drove a second PCR of roughly 7 to 11 cycles. In TCRdb, the 5' RACE reads were re-called with MiXCR into one record per CDR3 protein. The sample holds around 690,000 distinct CDR3 sequences, about 53% seen once. This TCR was recovered from a man in his fifties or sixties in good health. The rearrangement uses TRBV7-6 and TRBJ2-5; D remains unclear. Sequencing was done on a sample of blood. The CDR3 region has the DNA TGTGCCAGCAGCTTAGGCGCAGAAAAAGAGACCCAGTACTTC. Amino acid sequence: CASSLGAEKETQYF. The full variable domain, with the rest looked up from reference TRBV7-6 and TRBJ2-5, is GAGVSQSPRYKVTKRGQDVALRCDPISGHVSLYWYRQALGQGPEFLTYFNYEAQQDKSGLPNDRFSAERPEGSISTLTIQRTEQRDSAMYRCASSLGAEKETQYFGPGTRLLVL.